These 26 T cell receptor beta chains came from one sample sequenced in a study of T cells in Graves' hyperthyroidism and ophthalmopathy. From RNA transcripts, TCR beta CDR3 regions were amplified. The TCR CDR3 first-round RT-PCR relied on the HTBI primer set. MiXCR, applied by TCRdb to the multiplex PCR reads, yields one record per CDR3 protein. The sample consists of some 570,000 distinct CDR3 sequences, approximately 17% of them appearing once. Sequences were obtained from blood. The receptor set was obtained from a woman younger than 35 with Graves' ophthalmopathy.

This clonotype was seen ten or more times. The V and J genes are TRBV2 and TRBJ1-3; D is undetermined. From germline, CDR1 is SNHLY and CDR2 FYNNEI. The length of the CDR3 is 14 residues. The V end lost 2 bases, the J end lost 5 bases, and 10 bases lay between the germline ends. The CDR3 here is CASSERQDRNTIYF. The CDR3 region has the DNA TGTGCCAGCAGTGAACGGCAGGACCGAAACACCATATATTTT.

The genes are TRBV30 and TRBJ1-2; D is possibly TRBD1 (6 bases). CDR1 and CDR2 from the germline V gene are GTSNPN and SVGIG (reference sequence). V lost 0 bases and J 8 bases, leaving 10 bases between the germline ends. CDR3 size: 12 residues. The CDR3 here is CAWSVGGAGYTF. CDR3 DNA sequence: TGTGCCTGGAGTGTAGGGGGGGCGGGCTACACCTTC.

At least ten counts were recorded for this clonotype. V gene TRBV19 combines with J gene TRBJ1-2; 9 bases are a match to TRBD1. Germline V gene lookup returns CDR1 LNHDA and CDR2 SQIVND (reference sequence). Trimming at V came to 4 bases and at J to 4 bases, leaving 4 bases not matched to a gene. This CDR3 has 14 amino acids. The CDR3 reads CASSTTGGGYGYTF. The DNA for the CDR3 is TGTGCCAGTAGTACAACAGGGGGCGGCTATGGCTACACCTTC.

This clonotype appeared a few times. The V call is TRBV20-1, the J call TRBJ1-1, with D unresolved. The CDR3 is 13 residues long. V was cut by 5 bases and J by 5 bases, with 15 bases left in between. Looked up from germline, CDR1 is DFQATT and CDR2 is SNEGSKA (reference sequence). The CDR3 coding sequence is TGCAGTGCTTCAGGACCAATTCGGACTGAAGCTTTCTTT. Its protein is CSASGPIRTEAFF.

V and J are TRBV7-8 and TRBJ1-2; perhaps TRBD1 as D (6 bases). CDR3 length: 14 amino acids. Germline V gives CDR1 SGHVS, CDR2 FQNEAQ. V was shortened by 5 bases and J by 7 bases, with 17 bases between the two germline ends. The DNA of the CDR3 is TGTGCCAGCAGCACAACTACAGGGCGGTTTGGCTACACCTTC. Translation gives CASSTTTGRFGYTF.

The chain recombines TRBV20-1 with TRBJ1-1; D uncertain. Germline CDR1 DFQATT, CDR2 SNEGSKA (reference sequence). Trimming pared 4 bases from V and 0 bases from J, leaving 15 bases between. This CDR3 spans 15 amino acids. The CDR3 region has the DNA TGCAGTGCTATTGCGAGGGTGCGGGTGAACACTGAAGCTTTCTTT. Its translation: CSAIARVRVNTEAFF.

This clonotype has just a few counts. The genes are TRBV6-2 or TRBV6-3 and TRBJ2-2; TRBD2 agrees at 11 bases. Germline V gives CDR1 MNHEY, CDR2 SVGEGT. The junction had 13 bases not matched to a gene; V was cut back by 6 bases and J by 7 bases. This CDR3 region has 17 residues. As DNA, the CDR3 is TGTGCCAGCAGCCCTCCTCCGACTAGCGGGGTCGGCGGGGAGCTGTTTTTT. Translating it yields CASSPPPTSGVGGELFF.

The sample holds many counts of this clonotype. The chain is built from TRBV5-1 and TRBJ1-1; D is unresolved. The CDR3 runs 15 residues. CDR1 is SGHRS and CDR2 is YFSETQ in the germline V gene. V lost 0 bases and J lost 1, with 10 bases in between. The CDR3 sequence is CASSLASGGNTEAFF. The CDR3 DNA reads as TGCGCCAGCAGCTTGGCTTCGGGCGGGAACACTGAAGCTTTCTTT.

This clonotype was counted a few times. This chain joins TRBV5-1 and TRBJ1-5; D may be TRBD1 (6 bases). Germline V gene lookup returns CDR1 SGHRS and CDR2 YFSETQ. The CDR3 has 15 residues. The V gene lost 2 bases and the J gene lost 8 bases, with 17 bases spanning the gap. CDR3 coding DNA: TGCGCCAGCAGCTTTGGAACAGGGCGGGAGGAGCCCCAGCATTTT. Amino acid sequence: CASSFGTGREEPQHF.

The J gene is TRBJ2-6, the V gene TRBV20-1, with TRBD1 matching over 7 bases. The CDR3 is 16 residues long. CDR1 is DFQATT, CDR2 SNEGSKA, per germline (reference sequence). Trimming took 4 bases from V and 0 from J; bases not matched to a gene: 6. CDR3 amino acids: CSATGTALSGANVLTF. Written as DNA, the CDR3 is TGCAGTGCTACCGGGACAGCCCTCTCTGGGGCCAACGTCCTGACTTTC.

The table lists this clonotype with many counts. The rearrangement uses TRBV20-1 and TRBJ2-5, with a weak D call TRBD1 (6 bases). CDR1 is DFQATT, CDR2 SNEGSKA, per germline (reference sequence). The CDR3 loop spans 12 amino acids. V shed 6 bases and J shed 4 bases, with 12 bases lying between them. The CDR3 DNA reads as TGCAGTGCCGCAGGGGAGAGAGAGACCCAGTACTTC. This sequence encodes CSAAGERETQYF.

There are many counts of this clonotype. CDR3 nucleotides: TGCAGTGCTGACGGTTGGGATCATGGCTACACCTTC. Amino acid sequence: CSADGWDHGYTF. The chain employs TRBV20-1 and TRBJ1-2, with D uncertain. Germline loops: CDR1 DFQATT, CDR2 SNEGSKA (reference sequence). V was cut by 5 bases and J by 6 bases, with 13 bases left in between. This CDR3 comprises 12 residues.

The V gene is TRBV18, the J gene TRBJ2-5; D not resolved. Per the germline V gene, CDR1 is KGHSH and CDR2 is LQKENI. Deletions cut 4 bases from V and 2 bases from J, with 20 bases between. The CDR3 runs 17 residues. The chain's CDR3 is CASSLTPPVQKQETQYF. The CDR3 nucleotides are TGTGCCAGCTCACTCACGCCCCCGGTACAGAAGCAAGAGACCCAGTACTTC.

This chain uses TRBV6-2 or TRBV6-3 with TRBJ2-1; TRBD2 is a possible D gene (5 bases). The germline V gene encodes CDR1 MNHEY and CDR2 SVGEGT. This CDR3 has 17 residues. The ends were cut back, 1 base at V and 2 bases at J, with 15 bases in the middle. In DNA form, the CDR3 reads TGTGCCAGCAGTTACTTTGGGCTAGCACCAACCTACAATGAGCAGTTCTTC. It is translated as CASSYFGLAPTYNEQFF.

This clonotype was observed at least ten times. The rearrangement uses TRBV28 and TRBJ2-5, with 11 bases that match TRBD2. The CDR3 loop spans 13 amino acids. After removal of 3 bases from V and 10 bases from J, the junction contained 4 bases not matched to a gene. Germline V gene sequence: CDR1 MDHEN, CDR2 SYDVKM. CDR3 sequence (DNA): TGTGCCAGCAGTTTTCTAGCGGGGGGACTCCAGTACTTC. Translation gives CASSFLAGGLQYF.

Remarks on this clonotype: A much more abundant neighbour one base away suggests this may be a read error. The gene calls are TRBV3-1 and TRBJ1-2, with D perhaps matching TRBD1 (5 bases). CDR3 length: 14 amino acids. Trimming removed 0 bases at V and 4 bases at J, with 9 bases between. Per germline, CDR1 LGHDT and CDR2 YNNKEL (reference sequence). The chain's CDR3 is CASSQDWGFYGYTF. In nucleotides, the CDR3 is TGTGCCAGCAGCCAAGATTGGGGGTTCTATGGCTACACCTTC.

The V gene is TRBV4-1, the J gene TRBJ2-1, with D unclear. With 1 base removed from V and 10 bases from J, the gap between germline ends came to 11 bases. The germline CDR1 and CDR2 sequences are MGHRA and YSYEKL. The CDR3 runs to 13 residues. The CDR3 region has the DNA TGCGCCAGCAGCCAAGCGAGCCTCGAGGAGCAGTTCTTC. The encoded protein is CASSQASLEEQFF.

This clonotype was detected ten times or more. The rearrangement joins TRBV6-1 to TRBJ1-1, with D maybe TRBD1 (5 bases). Germline V gene lookup returns CDR1 MNHNS and CDR2 SASEGT. V dropped 1 base and J dropped 3 bases, with 6 bases sitting between them. The CDR3 extends over 13 amino acids. The CDR3 DNA reads TGTGCCAGCAGTGAAGAGGGGTACACTGAAGCTTTCTTT. Amino acids: CASSEEGYTEAFF.

To note about this clonotype: The conserved phenylalanine or tryptophan normally closing the CDR3 is absent here, so this likely arose from a read error. The chain links TRBV9 to TRBJ2-4; tentatively, D is TRBD2 (5 bases). Per the germline V gene, CDR1 is SGDLS and CDR2 is YYNGEE. The CDR3 spans 15 residues. V lost 0 bases and J lost 2, with 9 bases in between. The chain's CDR3 is CASSVAGNPKNIQYL. CDR3 sequence (DNA): TGTGCCAGCAGCGTAGCCGGGAATCCCAAAAACATTCAGTACCTC.

This sequence joins TRBV3-1 and TRBJ2-7, with D perhaps given as TRBD1 or TRBD2 (6 bases each). V lost 2 bases, J lost 4 bases, and 21 bases lay in between. CDR1 and CDR2 from the germline V gene are LGHDT and YNNKEL (reference sequence). This CDR3 contains 17 residues. CDR3 amino acids: CASSQFPGAGIGYEQYF. CDR3 in DNA: TGTGCCAGCAGCCAATTTCCGGGGGCGGGAATAGGGTACGAGCAGTACTTC.

This clonotype was counted at least ten times. The V and J genes are TRBV20-1 and TRBJ2-7; 7 bases are shared with TRBD2. Germline values: CDR1 DFQATT, CDR2 SNEGSKA (reference sequence). The CDR3 extends over 14 amino acids. Unmatched junction bases numbered 7, after V lost 2 bases and J lost 3 bases. The CDR3 protein is CSARISGVDYEQYF. CDR3 nucleotide sequence: TGCAGTGCTAGAATAAGCGGGGTCGACTACGAGCAGTACTTC.

This sequence joins TRBV4-2 and TRBJ2-2, with D perhaps TRBD2 (6 bases). Germline V gene sequence: CDR1 LGHNA, CDR2 YNFKEQ. Trimming took 1 base from V and 6 from J, leaving 18 bases between them. The CDR3 spans 17 residues. CDR3 loop: CASSQGTVAEGSGELFF. The CDR3 DNA is TGTGCCAGCAGCCAAGGAACCGTCGCGGAGGGATCCGGGGAGCTGTTTTTT.

This clonotype has just one count. The chain carries TRBV5-5 and TRBJ1-5; 7 bases are shared with TRBD1. Germline V CDR1 and CDR2: SGHKS, YYEKEE (reference sequence). This CDR3 spans 14 amino acids. V was pared by 4 bases and J by 3 bases, with 4 bases of the junction left unmatched. In nucleotides, the CDR3 is TGTGCCAGCAGCACGGGACAGAACAATCAGCCCCAGCATTTT. This codes for CASSTGQNNQPQHF.

This clonotype was seen at least ten times. CDR3 in DNA: TGCAGTGCTAGAGAGACGGCGACCAAATTTTACAATGAGCAGTTCTTC. Protein: CSARETATKFYNEQFF. The genes are TRBV20-1 and TRBJ2-1; no firm D call. CDR3 length equals 16 residues. The germline CDR1 and CDR2 sequences are DFQATT and SNEGSKA (reference sequence). The ends were cut back, 0 bases at V and 4 bases at J, with 16 bases in the middle.

This clonotype has ten or more counts. The chain joins TRBV20-1 to TRBJ2-7, with 7 bases fitting TRBD2. Trimming took 5 bases from V and 4 from J; bases not matched to a gene: 17. The CDR3 consists of 16 residues. CDR1 and CDR2 (germline): DFQATT, SNEGSKA (reference sequence). The CDR3 loop is CSARLTSTTSGYEQYF. The CDR3 DNA reads TGCAGTGCTCGCCTGACTAGCACTACCTCTGGGTACGAGCAGTACTTC.

The CDR3 loop is CASSLEGRYNEQFF. CDR3 sequence (DNA): TGTGCCAGCAGCTTAGAGGGCAGATACAATGAGCAGTTCTTC. The V and J genes are TRBV7-3 and TRBJ2-1, with TRBD2 as a possible D gene (5 bases). CDR1 and CDR2 (germline): SGHTA, FQGTGA. This CDR3 region has 14 residues. Trimming took off 2 bases at V and 4 bases at J, with 9 bases between the two ends.